These 5 T cell receptor beta chains were all obtained from the same sample, sequenced in a study of molecular identifiers for immune sequencing clone quantification (dated by TCRdb to 2016 to 2019). Receptor libraries were prepared by PCR. Sequencing instrument: NextSeq 500. TCRdb's own reprocessing of the public reads used fastp at Q25 and MiXCR and kept productive beta chains. Rows are unified per CDR3 protein, each entry keeping the most common DNA and genes. The sample has about 100,000 distinct CDR3 sequences on record, approximately 40% of them singletons. The ten largest clonotypes hold around 3.8% of the sample. Sequencing was done on a sample of naive CD8+ T cells from blood, with Jurkat cell RNA spiked in. The cell subset or site label here, explained by the study, means: FACS-sorted CD8+CD4-CCR7+CD45RA+ naive T cells. All receptors derive from a human donor in good health. Some libraries in this study had Jurkat cell RNA spiked in.

As for this clonotype: Possible read error: a much larger clone is one base away. The chain's CDR3 is CASRFDSYYGYTF. CDR3 bases: TGTGCCAGCAGGTTCGACAGTTACTATGGCTACACCTTC. This rearrangement joins TRBV6-1 to TRBJ1-2, with D tentatively TRBD1 (5 bases). V lost 6 bases and J lost 3, with 11 bases in between. CDR1 and CDR2 (germline): MNHNS, SASEGT. This CDR3 is built from 13 residues.

The V and J genes are TRBV5-1 and TRBJ2-7; 8 positions agree with TRBD1. The CDR3 is 15 amino acids. Germline V CDR1 and CDR2: SGHRS, YFSETQ. V gave up 0 bases and J gave up 3 bases; unmatched junction bases: 5. DNA of the CDR3: TGCGCCAGCAGCTTGGTTTCAGGGGGCGGCTACGAGCAGTACTTC. As protein: CASSLVSGGGYEQYF. The variable domain in full, with the rest retrieved from reference TRBV5-1 and TRBJ2-7, is KAGVTQTPRYLIKTRGQQVTLSCSPISGHRSVSWYQQTPGQGLQFLFEYFSETQRNKGNFPGRFSGRQFSNSRSEMNVSTLELGDSALYLCASSLVSGGGYEQYFGPGTRLTVT.

In its sample, this clonotype was seen many times. This CDR3 reads CASSFSPDSEAFF. DNA of the CDR3: TGTGCCAGCAGCTTTAGCCCTGACAGTGAAGCTTTCTTT. This rearrangement joins TRBV7-2 to TRBJ1-1; weak D call: TRBD1 (5 bases). Per the germline V gene, CDR1 is SGHTA and CDR2 is FQGNSA. V lost 3 bases, J lost 7 bases, and 12 bases lay in between. This CDR3 comprises 13 residues.

This clonotype was observed at least ten times. This rearrangement joins TRBV9 to TRBJ1-1, with TRBD1 matching 7 bases. The CDR3 is 14 amino acids. Germline V gene data show CDR1 as SGDLS and CDR2 as YYNGEE. V lost 0 bases to trimming and J lost 6 bases; unmatched junction nucleotides: 5. CDR3 amino acids: CASSVATQGAEAFF. DNA of the CDR3: TGTGCCAGCAGCGTAGCTACGCAGGGGGCTGAAGCTTTCTTT.

This clonotype was seen more than once but under ten times. The genes are TRBV20-1 and TRBJ1-2, with D possibly TRBD1 on 5 matching bases. The ends were cut back, 4 bases at V and 4 bases at J, with 13 bases in the middle. The CDR3 runs to 13 residues. Germline-derived CDR1 and CDR2 are DFQATT and SNEGSKA (reference sequence). This chain's CDR3 is CSATESRVYGYTF. Here the CDR3 DNA reads TGCAGTGCTACAGAGAGCAGGGTCTATGGCTACACCTTC.